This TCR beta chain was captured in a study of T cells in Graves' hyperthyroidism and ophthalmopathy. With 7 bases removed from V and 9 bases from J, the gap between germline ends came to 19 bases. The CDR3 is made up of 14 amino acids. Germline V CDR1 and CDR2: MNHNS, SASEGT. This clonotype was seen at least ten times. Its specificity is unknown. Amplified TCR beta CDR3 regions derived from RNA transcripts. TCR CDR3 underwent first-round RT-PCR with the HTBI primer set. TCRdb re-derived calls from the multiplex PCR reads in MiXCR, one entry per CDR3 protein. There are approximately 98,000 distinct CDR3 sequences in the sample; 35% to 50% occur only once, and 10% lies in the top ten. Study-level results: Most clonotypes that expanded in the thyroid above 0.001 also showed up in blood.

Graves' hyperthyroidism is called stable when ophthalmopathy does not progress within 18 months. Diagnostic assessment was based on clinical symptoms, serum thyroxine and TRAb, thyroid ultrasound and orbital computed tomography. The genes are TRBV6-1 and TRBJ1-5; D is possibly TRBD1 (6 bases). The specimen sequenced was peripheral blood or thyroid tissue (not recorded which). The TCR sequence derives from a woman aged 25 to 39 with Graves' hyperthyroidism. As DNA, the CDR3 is TGTGCCAGCACCCAAGGGGGGGACCTTCCGCCCCAGCATTTT. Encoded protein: CASTQGGDLPPQHF.